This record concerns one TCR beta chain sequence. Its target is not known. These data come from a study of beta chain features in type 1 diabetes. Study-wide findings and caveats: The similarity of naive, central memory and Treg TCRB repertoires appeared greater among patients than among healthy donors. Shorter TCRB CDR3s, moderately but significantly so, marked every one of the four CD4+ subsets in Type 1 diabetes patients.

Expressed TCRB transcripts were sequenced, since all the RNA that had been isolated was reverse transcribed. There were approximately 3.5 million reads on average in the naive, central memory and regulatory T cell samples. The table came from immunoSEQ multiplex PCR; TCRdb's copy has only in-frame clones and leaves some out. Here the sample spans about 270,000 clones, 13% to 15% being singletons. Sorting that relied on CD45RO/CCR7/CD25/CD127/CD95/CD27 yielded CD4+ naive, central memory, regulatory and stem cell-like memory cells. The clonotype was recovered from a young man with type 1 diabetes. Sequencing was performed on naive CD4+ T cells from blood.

CDR3 sequence reads: CASSLVLAGVIEQFF. The CDR3 DNA is TGTGCCAGCAGCTTAGTCCTAGCGGGAGTCATTGAGCAGTTCTTC. The rearrangement links TRBV11-2 to TRBJ2-1; 10 bases line up with TRBD2. The germline V gene encodes CDR1 SGHAT and CDR2 FQNNGV. Unmatched junction bases numbered 6, after V lost 1 base and J lost 9 bases. This CDR3 contains 15 residues.